This T cell receptor (beta chain) was sequenced during a study of blood T cell repertoires in COVID-19. Whole-study context: The United States, Italy and Spain provided the acute and convalescent COVID-19 samples.

The repertoire was sequenced with immunoSEQ multiplex PCR; TCRdb's copy has only in-frame clones and lacks some. This sample has about 230,000 clones; about 90% occur once, and the top ten carry around 3.8%. A single count supports this clone. Participants came from roughly 23 US areas, aged roughly 18 to 95 years. Which cohort a participant joined came from the clinical history participants gave. A case of COVID-19 had been met by exposed participants within 2 weeks before study entry. The CDR3 consists of 14 residues. The trim removed 7 bases at V and 4 bases at J, leaving 7 bases unmatched. Germline CDR1 and CDR2: MDHEN and SYDVKM.

The TCR originated in a young woman who had been exposed to COVID-19. Sequenced sample: PBMCs or T cells enriched from blood (not recorded which). The J gene is TRBJ1-1, the V gene TRBV28, with 9 nucleotides matching TRBD1. The CDR3 coding sequence is TGTGCCAGCAATCTAGACAGGGGGGCCACTGAAGCTTTCTTT. Translating it yields CASNLDRGATEAFF.